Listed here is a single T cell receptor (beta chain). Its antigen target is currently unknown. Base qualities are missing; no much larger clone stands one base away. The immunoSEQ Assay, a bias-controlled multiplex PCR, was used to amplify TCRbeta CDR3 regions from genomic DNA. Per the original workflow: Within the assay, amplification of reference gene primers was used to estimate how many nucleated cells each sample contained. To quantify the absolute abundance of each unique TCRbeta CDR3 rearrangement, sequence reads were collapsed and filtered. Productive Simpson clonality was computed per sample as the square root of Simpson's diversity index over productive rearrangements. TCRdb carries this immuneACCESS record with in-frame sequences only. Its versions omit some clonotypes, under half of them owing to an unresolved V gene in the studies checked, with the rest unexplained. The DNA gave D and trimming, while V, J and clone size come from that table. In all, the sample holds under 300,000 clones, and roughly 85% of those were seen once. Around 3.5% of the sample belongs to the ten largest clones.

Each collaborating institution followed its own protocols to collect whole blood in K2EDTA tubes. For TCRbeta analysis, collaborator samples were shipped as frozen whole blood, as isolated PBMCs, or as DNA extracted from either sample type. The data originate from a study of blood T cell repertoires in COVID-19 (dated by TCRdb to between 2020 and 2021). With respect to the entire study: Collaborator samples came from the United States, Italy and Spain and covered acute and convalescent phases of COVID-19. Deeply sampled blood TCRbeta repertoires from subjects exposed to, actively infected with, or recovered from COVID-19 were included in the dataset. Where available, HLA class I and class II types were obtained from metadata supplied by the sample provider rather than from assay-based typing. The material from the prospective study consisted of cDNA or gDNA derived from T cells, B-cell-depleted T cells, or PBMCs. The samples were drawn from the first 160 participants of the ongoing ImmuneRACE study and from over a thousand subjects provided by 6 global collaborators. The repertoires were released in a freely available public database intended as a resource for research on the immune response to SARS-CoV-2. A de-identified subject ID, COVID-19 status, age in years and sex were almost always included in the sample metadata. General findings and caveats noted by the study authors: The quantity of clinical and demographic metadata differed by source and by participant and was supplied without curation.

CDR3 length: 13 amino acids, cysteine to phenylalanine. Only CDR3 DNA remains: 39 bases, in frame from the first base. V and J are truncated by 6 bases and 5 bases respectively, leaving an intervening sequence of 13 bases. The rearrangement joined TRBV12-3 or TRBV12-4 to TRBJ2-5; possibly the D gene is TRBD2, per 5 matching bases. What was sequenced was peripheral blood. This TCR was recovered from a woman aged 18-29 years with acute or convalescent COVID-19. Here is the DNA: TGTGCCAGCAGCCCGGCCTGGAGGGAGACCCAGTACTTC. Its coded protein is CASSPAWRETQYF.